This T cell receptor beta chain derives from a study of blood T cells in healthy people across ages. A J-beta primer mix and a sample-barcoded 5' primer were used in a second PCR of roughly 7 to 12 cycles. TCRdb re-analysed the 5' RACE reads in MiXCR, keeping a single row per CDR3 protein. The sample has about 800,000 distinct CDR3 sequences, roughly 46% seen once; the top ten hold around a sixth. The CDR3 is made up of 15 amino acids. CDR1 and CDR2 (germline): MNHNY, SVGAGI (reference sequence). The J gene is TRBJ2-7, the V gene TRBV6-6; 8 bases map to TRBD1. The DNA matches TRBJ2-5 better at its end, which makes the J call doubtful. The receptor was derived from a man older than 75 in good health. The sequenced material came from blood. The CDR3 DNA sequence: TGTGCCAGCAGGTCCCCCGTACAGGGGGAAGAGACCCAGTACTTC. Translating gives CASRSPVQGEETQYF.